The rows below give T cell receptor beta chains drawn from one sample of a study of shared clonotypes between healthy human individuals. Measured with immunoSEQ multiplex PCR; TCRdb has only the in-frame clones, and not every one. The table shows around 1.9 million clones, with just over 90% occurring only once. The sequenced sample was naive CD8+ T cells from PBMCs. These receptors originate from a man aged 18 to 35 in good health. Some clones in this sample may be carry-over from other donors' samples. CDR3s include the opening cysteine and the closing phenylalanine or tryptophan. The D gene is left open where the match is weak. Clone size is not always given. Where it is, it says once, few, many or a class for expanded clones.

D	V	J	size	CDR3	DNA
.	TRBV7-3	TRBJ2-1	.	CASSPQGTSSYNEQFF	TGTGCCAGCAGCCCGCAGGGGACGAGCTCCTACAATGAGCAGTTCTTC
.	TRBV5-4	TRBJ1-1	few	CASSLPGDGNTEAFF	TGTGCCAGCAGCTTGCCGGGGGACGGTAACACTGAAGCTTTCTTT
.	TRBV28	TRBJ2-7	.	CASSPARQDYEQYF	TGTGCCAGCAGTCCAGCCAGACAGGACTACGAGCAGTACTTC
.	TRBV4-1	TRBJ1-1	once	CASSQDVSVNTEAFF	TGCGCCAGCAGCCAAGATGTTTCCGTGAACACTGAAGCTTTCTTT
.	TRBV7-2	TRBJ1-4	.	CASSVRELGTNEKLFF	TGTGCCAGCAGCGTCAGGGAGTTAGGGACTAATGAAAAACTGTTTTTT
.	TRBV11-2	TRBJ1-1	.	CASSLGVGVTEAFF	TGTGCCAGCAGCTTAGGGGTGGGAGTCACTGAAGCTTTCTTT
.	TRBV7-8	TRBJ2-3	.	CASSPNNYGGGNTQYF	TGTGCCAGCAGTCCAAATAACTATGGAGGTGGAAATACGCAGTATTTT
.	TRBV19	TRBJ1-1	once	CASSNEAFF	TGTGCCAGTAGTAACGAAGCTTTCTTT
TRBD2	TRBV5-8	TRBJ2-1	.	CASSSRTSGYNEQFF	TGTGCCAGCAGCTCTCGGACTAGCGGGTACAATGAGCAGTTCTTC
TRBD1	TRBV15	TRBJ2-4	.	CATSRDPLTPSGTAPAKNIQYF	TGTGCCACCAGCAGAGATCCTCTCACGCCGTCCGGGACAGCCCCAGCCAAAAACATTCAGTACTTC
.	TRBV5-6	TRBJ1-3	.	CASSFDSGRGDTIYF	TGTGCCAGCAGCTTTGACAGTGGCAGGGGTGACACCATATATTTT
.	TRBV6-5	TRBJ2-3	.	CASSYSKGQGTDTQYF	TGTGCCAGCAGTTACTCGAAAGGTCAAGGCACAGATACGCAGTATTTT
TRBD1	TRBV14	TRBJ2-1	once	CASSRHPGTGYNEQFF	TGTGCCAGCAGCCGTCACCCCGGGACAGGGTACAATGAGCAGTTCTTC
.	TRBV19	TRBJ1-5	.	CASSIEGNSNQPQHF	TGTGCCAGTAGTATAGAGGGGAACAGCAATCAGCCCCAGCATTTT
.	TRBV11-2	TRBJ2-1	.	CASSLVPNEQFF	TGTGCCAGCAGCTTAGTACCCAATGAGCAGTTCTTC
TRBD1	TRBV7-9	TRBJ1-5	.	CASSRGQGGNQPQHF	TGTGCCAGCAGCCGGGGACAGGGCGGCAATCAGCCCCAGCATTTT
.	TRBV5-6	TRBJ2-7	.	CASSANSALNYEQYF	TGTGCCAGCAGCGCCAACAGCGCGTTAAACTACGAGCAGTACTTC
TRBD1	TRBV7-9	TRBJ2-7	.	CASSLGTGNFYEQYF	TGTGCCAGCAGCTTAGGGACAGGGAATTTCTACGAGCAGTACTTC
TRBD1	TRBV5-6	TRBJ2-1	.	CASSLTQGAADEQFF	TGTGCCAGCAGCTTGACACAGGGGGCCGCGGATGAGCAGTTCTTC
.	TRBV6-1	TRBJ1-2	.	CASSEESSVIPNYGYTF	TGTGCCAGCAGTGAAGAAAGTTCGGTCATACCTAACTATGGCTACACCTTC
.	TRBV11-2	TRBJ2-2	.	CASSRTGELFF	TGTGCCAGCAGCCGCACCGGGGAGCTGTTTTTT
.	TRBV11-3	TRBJ2-7	.	CASSETGSEQYF	TGTGCCAGCAGCGAAACAGGGTCCGAGCAGTACTTC
TRBD1	TRBV5-6	TRBJ2-7	.	CASSAGQGSYEQYF	TGTGCCAGCAGCGCGGGACAGGGTTCCTACGAGCAGTACTTC
.	TRBV4-2	TRBJ2-2	once	CASSQVSTGELFF	TGTGCCAGCAGCCAAGTTTCCACCGGGGAGCTGTTTTTT
.	TRBV11-2	TRBJ2-3	.	CASSLGSASTDTQYF	TGTGCCAGCAGCTTAGGGTCCGCGAGCACAGATACGCAGTATTTT